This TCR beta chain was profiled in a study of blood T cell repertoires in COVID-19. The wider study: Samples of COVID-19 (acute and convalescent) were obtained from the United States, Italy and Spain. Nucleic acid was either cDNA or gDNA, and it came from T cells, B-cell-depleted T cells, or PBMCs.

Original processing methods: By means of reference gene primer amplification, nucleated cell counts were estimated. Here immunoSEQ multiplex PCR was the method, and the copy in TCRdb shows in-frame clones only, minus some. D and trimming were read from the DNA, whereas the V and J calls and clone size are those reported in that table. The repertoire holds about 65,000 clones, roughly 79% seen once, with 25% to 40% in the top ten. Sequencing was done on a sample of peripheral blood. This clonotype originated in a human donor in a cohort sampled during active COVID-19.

The CDR3, as DNA: TGTGCCAGCCCATACAGACGGCGAGTCGGGAACACTGAAGCTTTCTTT. Translated: CASPYRRRVGNTEAFF. This rearrangement joins TRBV3-1 (or the pseudogene TRBV3-2) to TRBJ1-1, with D hard to call. Trimming left V 8 bases short and J 1 base short, with 20 bases between. Germline CDR1 is LGHDT and CDR2 is YNNKEL (reference sequence). The CDR3 contains 16 residues.